This T cell receptor beta chain was found in a study of T cell repertoires in cytomegalovirus infection. On the study more broadly: Public TCR beta signatures provided an indication of both CMV infection and a matching HLA type. Whole-study results and caveats: What dominated the ex vivo response were HLA-C-restricted CMV-specific TCR beta clonotypes.

This clonotype turned up a few times. Its antigen is currently unknown. The CDR3 contains 14 residues. Trimming cost V 8 bases and J 4 bases, with 17 bases left between them. CDR1 is SEHNR, CDR2 FQNEAQ, per germline (reference sequence). TCRdb itself ran the reads through MiXCR, one entry per CDR3 protein. The sample contains about 180,000 distinct CDR3 sequences, approximately 18% of which appear only once. The receptor's source is a human donor in good health (CMV status not recorded). Some clones in this sample may be carry-over from other donors' samples. What was sequenced was CD8+ T cells from PBMCs. The chain employs TRBV7-9 and TRBJ1-2; a possible D gene is TRBD1 (6 bases). CDR3 in DNA: TGTGCCAGCCGTTCCGGGACAAGGACCTATGGCTACACCTTC. This codes for CASRSGTRTYGYTF.